This T cell receptor (beta chain) stems from a study of T cells after yellow fever vaccination. TCRdb independently ran MiXCR on the 5' RACE reads; one entry per CDR3 protein. The repertoire consists of under 150,000 distinct CDR3 sequences, with 7% to 9% occurring once and the leading ten covering about 0.73%. This clonotype appeared many times. The CDR3 consists of 13 residues. Per germline, CDR1 SGHRS and CDR2 YFSETQ. Trimming took 1 base from V and 1 from J, leaving 3 bases between them. The source material was CD4+ T cells sorted from PBMCs, sampled 5 days after the yellow fever booster vaccination. The rearrangement uses TRBV5-1 and TRBJ1-5, with D unresolved. This TCR came from a man between 25 and 39 years old who received the YFV17D yellow fever vaccine. The CDR3 nucleotides read TGCGCCAGCAGCTTGCAAAGCAATCAGCCCCAGCATTTT. Its protein product is CASSLQSNQPQHF.